The next 9 T cell receptor beta chains were all read from a single sample in a study of control samples from healthy donors and cancer patients. Repertoires were generated with immunoSEQ multiplex PCR, while TCRdb's copy carries only in-frame clones and drops some. The profile shows about 140,000 clones, more than 85% of them singletons. Sequencing was carried out using blood. Receptors originate from a woman aged 30 to 39 in good health.

This clone was detected only a few times. This rearrangement joins TRBV29-1 to TRBJ2-1, with 12 bases aligning to TRBD2. This CDR3 spans 15 amino acids. Looked up from germline, CDR1 is SQVTM and CDR2 is ANQGSEA. Unmatched junction bases numbered 8, after V lost 5 bases and J lost 6 bases. This CDR3 is CSVRLAGGPGNEQFF. In DNA form, the CDR3 reads TGCAGCGTTAGGCTAGCGGGAGGGCCCGGCAATGAGCAGTTCTTC.

This chain links TRBV7-2 with TRBJ2-3; D gene ambiguous. Trimming left V 3 bases short and J 0 bases short, with 10 bases between. CDR1 SGHTA and CDR2 FQGNSA come from the germline V gene. CDR3 length equals 15 residues. This CDR3 is CASSFLNPSTDTQYF. CDR3 nucleotide sequence: TGTGCCAGCAGCTTCCTTAATCCTAGCACAGATACGCAGTATTTT.

V usage is TRBV4-1 and J usage is TRBJ2-7; 11 positions agree with TRBD2. The CDR3 has 15 residues. The ends lost 4 bases at V and 5 bases at J; junction bases unmatched: 7. Germline V gene lookup returns CDR1 MGHRA and CDR2 YSYEKL. In DNA form, the CDR3 reads TGCGCCAGCAGCCCCACTAGCGGGAGAACCCACGAGCAGTACTTC. The encoded protein is CASSPTSGRTHEQYF.

V is TRBV7-9 and J is TRBJ2-3, with a possible D match to TRBD1 (6 bases). V was cut by 5 bases and J by 0 bases, with 12 bases left in between. The germline V gene encodes CDR1 SEHNR and CDR2 FQNEAQ (reference sequence). The CDR3 is 15 amino acids. CDR3 region: CASSHYRESTDTQYF. CDR3 sequence (DNA): TGTGCCAGCAGCCACTACAGGGAAAGCACAGATACGCAGTATTTT.

The V and J genes are TRBV7-9 and TRBJ2-1; tentatively, D is TRBD2 (7 bases). V gave up 0 bases and J gave up 6 bases, with 9 bases separating them. The germline gives CDR1 SEHNR, CDR2 FQNEAQ (reference sequence). The CDR3 has 14 amino acids. The CDR3 spells CASSLAGGGNEQFF. CDR3 nucleotide sequence: TGTGCCAGCAGCTTAGCGGGAGGGGGCAATGAGCAGTTCTTC.

The rearrangement joins TRBV3-1 (or the pseudogene TRBV3-2) to TRBJ1-1, with 10 bases matching TRBD1. The CDR3 has 16 amino acids. Germline V CDR1 and CDR2: LGHDT, YNNKEL (reference sequence). The V and J ends lost 0 bases and 4 bases, in that order; junction bases with no gene match: 5. The CDR3 DNA follows: TGTGCCAGCAGCCAAGACCGGACAGGGGGGACCACTGAAGCTTTCTTT. It codes for CASSQDRTGGTTEAFF.

This chain uses TRBV6-1 with TRBJ2-1, with 7 nucleotides matching TRBD2. The CDR3 loop spans 12 amino acids. V trimming: 5 bases; J trimming: 9 bases; junction bases outside the gene matches: 4. Germline V lookup: CDR1 MNHNS, CDR2 SASEGT. The DNA for the CDR3 is TGTGCCAGCAGTTATGCGGGAGTTGAGCAGTTCTTC. Protein: CASSYAGVEQFF.

The CDR3 sequence: CASSRPVTSGSYEQYF. In DNA form, the CDR3 reads TGTGCCAGCAGCCGCCCCGTGACTAGCGGTTCCTACGAGCAGTACTTC. This rearrangement joins TRBV5-4 to TRBJ2-7; 9 bases are shared with TRBD2. With V trimmed by 4 bases and J by 1 base, 9 bases remained unmatched. Germline loops: CDR1 SGHNT, CDR2 YYREEE (reference sequence). This CDR3 contains 16 residues.

The chain employs TRBV29-1 and TRBJ2-3; a possible D gene is TRBD2 (6 bases). The V and J ends lost 4 bases and 4 bases respectively, with 12 bases between them. Per germline, CDR1 SQVTM and CDR2 ANQGSEA. The CDR3 is 13 amino acids. CDR3 bases: TGCAGCGTTGCGGCTAGCGATCCAGATACGCAGTATTTT. It translates to CSVAASDPDTQYF.